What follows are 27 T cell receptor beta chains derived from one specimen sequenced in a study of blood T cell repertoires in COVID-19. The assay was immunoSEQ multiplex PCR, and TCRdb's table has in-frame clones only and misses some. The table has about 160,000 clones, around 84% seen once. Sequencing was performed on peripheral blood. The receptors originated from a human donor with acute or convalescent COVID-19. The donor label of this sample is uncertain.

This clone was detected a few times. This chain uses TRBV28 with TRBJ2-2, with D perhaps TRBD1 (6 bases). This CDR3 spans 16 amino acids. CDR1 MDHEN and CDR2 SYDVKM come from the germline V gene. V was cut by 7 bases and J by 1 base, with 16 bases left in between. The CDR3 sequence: CASTPFETGNTGELFF. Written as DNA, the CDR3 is TGTGCCAGCACCCCCTTCGAGACAGGGAACACCGGGGAGCTGTTTTTT.

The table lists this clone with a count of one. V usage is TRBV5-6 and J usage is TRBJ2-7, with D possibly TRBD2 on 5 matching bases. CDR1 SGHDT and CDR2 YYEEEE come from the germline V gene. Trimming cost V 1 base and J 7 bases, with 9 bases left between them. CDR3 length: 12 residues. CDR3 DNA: TGTGCCAGCAGCTTGAACACGGGGGAGCAGTACTTC. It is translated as CASSLNTGEQYF.

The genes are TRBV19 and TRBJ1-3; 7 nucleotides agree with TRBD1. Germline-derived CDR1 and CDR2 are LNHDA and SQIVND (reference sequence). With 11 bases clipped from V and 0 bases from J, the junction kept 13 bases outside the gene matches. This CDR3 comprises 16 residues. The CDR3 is CAVKGGGLSSGNTIYF. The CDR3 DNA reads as TGTGCCGTTAAAGGAGGGGGCCTAAGCTCTGGAAACACCATATATTTT.

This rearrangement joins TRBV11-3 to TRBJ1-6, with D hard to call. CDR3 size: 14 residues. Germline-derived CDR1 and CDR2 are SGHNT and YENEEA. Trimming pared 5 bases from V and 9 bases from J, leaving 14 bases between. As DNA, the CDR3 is TGTGCCAGCAGCCCCGATATTAGCGGTTCACCCCTCCACTTT. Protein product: CASSPDISGSPLHF.

The CDR3 sequence: CASKDYMNTEAFF. Here the CDR3 DNA reads TGTGCCAGCAAGGACTACATGAACACTGAAGCTTTCTTT. The V call is TRBV2, the J call TRBJ1-1; no clear D gene. The CDR3 totals 13 residues. CDR1 is SNHLY, CDR2 FYNNEI, per germline. V lost 7 bases to trimming and J lost 0 bases, with 9 bases between them.

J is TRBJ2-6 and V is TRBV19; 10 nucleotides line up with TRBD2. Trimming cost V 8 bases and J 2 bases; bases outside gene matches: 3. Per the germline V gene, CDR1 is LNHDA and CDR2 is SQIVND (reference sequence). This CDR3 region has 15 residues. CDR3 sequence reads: CASWSGGAGANVLTF. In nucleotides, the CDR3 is TGTGCCAGTTGGAGCGGGGGGGCTGGGGCCAACGTCCTGACTTTC.

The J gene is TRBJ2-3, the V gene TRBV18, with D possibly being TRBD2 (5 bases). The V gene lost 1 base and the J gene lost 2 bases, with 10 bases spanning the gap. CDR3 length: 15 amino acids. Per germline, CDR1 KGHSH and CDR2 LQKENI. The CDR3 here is CASSPQQEATDTQYF. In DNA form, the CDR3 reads TGTGCCAGCTCACCACAGCAGGAGGCCACAGATACGCAGTATTTT.

DNA for the CDR3: TGCGCCAGCAGGCAGGCTGCGAGCACCGGGGAGCTGTTTTTT. It codes for CASRQAASTGELFF. The chain combines TRBV5-1 with TRBJ2-2; D is undetermined. Trimming took 5 bases from V and 4 from J, leaving 12 bases between them. Germline V gene sequence: CDR1 SGHRS, CDR2 YFSETQ. The CDR3 runs to 14 residues.

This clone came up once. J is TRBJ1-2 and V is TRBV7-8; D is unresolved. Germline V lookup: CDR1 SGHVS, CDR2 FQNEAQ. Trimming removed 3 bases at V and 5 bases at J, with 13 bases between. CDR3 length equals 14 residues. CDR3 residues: CASSLESPVYGYTF. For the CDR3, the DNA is TGTGCCAGCAGCTTGGAGAGTCCAGTTTATGGCTACACCTTC.

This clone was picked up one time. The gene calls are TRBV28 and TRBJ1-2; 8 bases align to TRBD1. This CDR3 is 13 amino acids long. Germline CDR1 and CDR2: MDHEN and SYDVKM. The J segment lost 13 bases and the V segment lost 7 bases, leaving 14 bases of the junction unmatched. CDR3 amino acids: CASTGRQGLSGTF. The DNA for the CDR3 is TGTGCCAGCACCGGGCGACAGGGGTTATCGGGCACCTTC.

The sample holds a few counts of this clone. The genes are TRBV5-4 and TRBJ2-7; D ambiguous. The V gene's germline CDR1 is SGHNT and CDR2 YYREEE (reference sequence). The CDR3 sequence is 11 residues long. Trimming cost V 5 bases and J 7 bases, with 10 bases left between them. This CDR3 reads CASRPRLEQYF. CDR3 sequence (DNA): TGTGCCAGCAGGCCCAGGTTAGAGCAGTACTTC.

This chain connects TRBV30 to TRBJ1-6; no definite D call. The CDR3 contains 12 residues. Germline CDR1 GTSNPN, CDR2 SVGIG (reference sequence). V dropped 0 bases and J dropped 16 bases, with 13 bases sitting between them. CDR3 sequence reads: CAWSVLEGRLHF. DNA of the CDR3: TGTGCCTGGAGTGTATTAGAGGGCCGGCTCCACTTT.

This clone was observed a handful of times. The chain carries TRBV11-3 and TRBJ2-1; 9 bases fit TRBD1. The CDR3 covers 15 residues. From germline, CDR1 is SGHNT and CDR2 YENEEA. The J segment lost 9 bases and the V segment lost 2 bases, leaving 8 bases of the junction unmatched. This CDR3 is CASSLTGTGPGEQFF. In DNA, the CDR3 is TGTGCCAGCAGCTTAACCGGGACAGGGCCCGGTGAGCAGTTCTTC.

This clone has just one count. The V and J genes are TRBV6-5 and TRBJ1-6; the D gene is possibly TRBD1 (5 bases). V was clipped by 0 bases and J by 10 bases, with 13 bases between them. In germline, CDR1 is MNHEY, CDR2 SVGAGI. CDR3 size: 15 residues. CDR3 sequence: CASSYSIQAWSPLHF. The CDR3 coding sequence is TGTGCCAGCAGTTACTCAATACAGGCGTGGTCACCCCTCCACTTT.

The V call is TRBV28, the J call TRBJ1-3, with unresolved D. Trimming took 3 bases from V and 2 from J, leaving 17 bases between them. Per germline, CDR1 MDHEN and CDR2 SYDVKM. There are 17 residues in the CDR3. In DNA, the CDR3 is TGTGCCAGCAGTTTTGGTAGTGTCGCGGAGGCTGGAAACACCATATATTTT. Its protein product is CASSFGSVAEAGNTIYF.

The CDR3 nucleotides read TGCGCCAGCAGGGCCGGGACAGTGAACACTGAAGCTTTCTTT. Translation gives CASRAGTVNTEAFF. V usage is TRBV5-1 and J usage is TRBJ1-1; 7 bases are shared with TRBD1. V trimming: 5 bases; J trimming: 0 bases; junction bases outside the gene matches: 4. CDR1 SGHRS and CDR2 YFSETQ come from the germline V gene. This CDR3 region has 14 residues. Combining the CDR3 with reference TRBV5-1 and TRBJ1-1 gives the whole variable domain KAGVTQTPRYLIKTRGQQVTLSCSPISGHRSVSWYQQTPGQGLQFLFEYFSETQRNKGNFPGRFSGRQFSNSRSEMNVSTLELGDSALYLCASRAGTVNTEAFFGQGTRLTVV.

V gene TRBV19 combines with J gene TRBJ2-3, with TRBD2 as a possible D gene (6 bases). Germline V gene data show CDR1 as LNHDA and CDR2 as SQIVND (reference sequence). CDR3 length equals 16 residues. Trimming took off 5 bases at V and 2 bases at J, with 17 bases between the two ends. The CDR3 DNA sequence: TGTGCCAGTAGTCCTGGCCAGCGGGCAATCACAGATACGCAGTATTTT. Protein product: CASSPGQRAITDTQYF.

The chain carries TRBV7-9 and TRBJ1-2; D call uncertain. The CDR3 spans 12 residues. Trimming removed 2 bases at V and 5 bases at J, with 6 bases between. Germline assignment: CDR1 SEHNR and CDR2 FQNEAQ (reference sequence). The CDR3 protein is CASSLNKYGYTF. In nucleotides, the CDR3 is TGTGCCAGCAGCTTAAACAAATATGGCTACACCTTC.

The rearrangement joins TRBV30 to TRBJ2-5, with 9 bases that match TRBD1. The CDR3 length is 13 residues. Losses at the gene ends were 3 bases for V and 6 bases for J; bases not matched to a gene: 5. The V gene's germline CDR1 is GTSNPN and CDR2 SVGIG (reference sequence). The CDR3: CAWSDNRGQTQYF. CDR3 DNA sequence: TGTGCCTGGAGCGATAACAGGGGGCAGACCCAGTACTTC.

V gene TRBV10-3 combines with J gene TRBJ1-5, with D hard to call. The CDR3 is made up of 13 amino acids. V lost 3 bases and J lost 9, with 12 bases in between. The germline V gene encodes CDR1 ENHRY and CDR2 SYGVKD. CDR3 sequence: CAISESVEMPQHF. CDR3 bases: TGTGCCATCAGTGAATCGGTGGAGATGCCCCAGCATTTT.

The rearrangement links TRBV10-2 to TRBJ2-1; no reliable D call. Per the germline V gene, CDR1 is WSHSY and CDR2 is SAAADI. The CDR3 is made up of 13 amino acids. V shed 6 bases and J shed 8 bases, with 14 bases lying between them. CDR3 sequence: CASSESRVDEQFF. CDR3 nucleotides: TGCGCCAGCAGCGAAAGTCGGGTCGATGAGCAGTTCTTC.

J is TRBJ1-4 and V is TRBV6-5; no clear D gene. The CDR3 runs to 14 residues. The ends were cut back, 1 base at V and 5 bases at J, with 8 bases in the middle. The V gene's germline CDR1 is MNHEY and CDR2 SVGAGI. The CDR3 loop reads CASSYFAGNEKLFF. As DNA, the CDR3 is TGTGCCAGCAGTTACTTTGCGGGGAATGAAAAACTGTTTTTT.

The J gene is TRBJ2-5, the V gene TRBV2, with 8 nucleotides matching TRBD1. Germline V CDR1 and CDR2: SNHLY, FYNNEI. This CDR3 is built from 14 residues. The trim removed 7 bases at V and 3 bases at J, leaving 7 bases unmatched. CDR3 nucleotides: TGTGCCAGCATTAAGGAGACAGGGGAAGAGACCCAGTACTTC. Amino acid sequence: CASIKETGEETQYF.

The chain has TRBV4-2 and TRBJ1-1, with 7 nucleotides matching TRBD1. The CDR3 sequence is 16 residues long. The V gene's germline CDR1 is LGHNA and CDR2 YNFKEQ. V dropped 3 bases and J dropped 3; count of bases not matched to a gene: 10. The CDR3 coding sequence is TGTGCCAGCAGCCACGGACAGGATTTCGGGGACACTGAAGCTTTCTTT. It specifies CASSHGQDFGDTEAFF.

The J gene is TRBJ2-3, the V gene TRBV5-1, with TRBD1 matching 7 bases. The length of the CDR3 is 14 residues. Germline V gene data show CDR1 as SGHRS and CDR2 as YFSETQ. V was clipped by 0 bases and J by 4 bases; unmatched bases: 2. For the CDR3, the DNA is TGCGCCAGCAGCTTGGGCCAGGGGGCAGATACGCAGTATTTT. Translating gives CASSLGQGADTQYF.

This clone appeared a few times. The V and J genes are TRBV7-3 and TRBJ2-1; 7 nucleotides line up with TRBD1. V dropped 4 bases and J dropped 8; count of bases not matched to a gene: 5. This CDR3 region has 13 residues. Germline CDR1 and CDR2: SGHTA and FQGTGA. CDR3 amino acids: CASSSTGVHEQFF. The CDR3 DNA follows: TGTGCCAGCAGCTCTACAGGGGTACATGAGCAGTTCTTC.

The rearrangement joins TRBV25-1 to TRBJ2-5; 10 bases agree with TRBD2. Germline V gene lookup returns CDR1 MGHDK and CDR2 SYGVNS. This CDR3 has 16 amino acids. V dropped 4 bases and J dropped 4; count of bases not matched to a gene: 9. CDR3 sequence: CASSAERGGTAETQYF. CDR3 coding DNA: TGTGCCAGCAGTGCGGAGCGGGGGGGGACGGCAGAGACCCAGTACTTC.